This is a list of T cell receptor beta chains from one sample in a study of blood T cell repertoires in COVID-19. The repertoire was sequenced with immunoSEQ multiplex PCR; TCRdb's copy has only in-frame clones and lacks some. This sample has some 150,000 clones; over 70% occur once, and the top ten carry around 45%. The sample taken for sequencing was peripheral blood. The source of these receptors is a human donor in a cohort sampled during active COVID-19. Both conserved end residues are trimmed from each CDR3. Each record gives: V gene, CDR3 protein.

v_gene: TRBV15; CDR3aa: ATSPRTGKNTEAF
v_gene: TRBV2; CDR3aa: ASSVGGLGYT
v_gene: TRBV6-5; CDR3aa: ASSKREVYNEQF
v_gene: TRBV7-8; CDR3aa: ASSQPGTGVGYT
v_gene: TRBV5-1; CDR3aa: ASSRDSLPTGELF
v_gene: TRBV15; CDR3aa: ATSRGAGKERDTQY
v_gene: TRBV7-3; CDR3aa: ASSLTASGRAMDEQF
v_gene: TRBV4-1; CDR3aa: ASSPDRVSNEKLF
v_gene: TRBV19; CDR3aa: ASSTSGWSTDTQY
v_gene: TRBV3-1/TRBV3-2; CDR3aa: ASSAKRVAYNEQF
v_gene: TRBV27; CDR3aa: ASSFSRETGELF
v_gene: TRBV19; CDR3aa: ASSIDMAANTGELF
v_gene: TRBV3-1/TRBV3-2; CDR3aa: ASSFGRSGSRQPQH
v_gene: TRBV6-5; CDR3aa: ASSPPQGNNSPLH
v_gene: TRBV7-2; CDR3aa: ASSPGTSGRGVQF
v_gene: TRBV5-3; CDR3aa: ARSPDGRGTQY
v_gene: TRBV7-2; CDR3aa: ASSFSGTSVNEQF
v_gene: TRBV30; CDR3aa: AWSPAGLHGYT
v_gene: TRBV4-2; CDR3aa: ASSDRGTQPQH
v_gene: TRBV7-2; CDR3aa: ASSSSRRGNTEAF
v_gene: TRBV3-1/TRBV3-2; CDR3aa: ASSQDRRTANTEAF
v_gene: TRBV19; CDR3aa: ASTKSRGNNEKLF
v_gene: TRBV2; CDR3aa: ASRGQRLGNTEAF
v_gene: TRBV5-1; CDR3aa: ASSVDGTGQPQH
v_gene: TRBV6-2/TRBV6-3; CDR3aa: ASSGDRAYGYT
v_gene: TRBV29-1; CDR3aa: SVGVGQNGYT
v_gene: TRBV6-1; CDR3aa: ASSEGQLNQPQH
v_gene: TRBV19; CDR3aa: ASSLSPANYGYT
v_gene: TRBV19; CDR3aa: ASSHDSTAGNTIY
v_gene: TRBV5-1; CDR3aa: ASSLVGTSGYNEQF
v_gene: TRBV7-6; CDR3aa: ASSLTGSIAVSYEQY
v_gene: TRBV7-8; CDR3aa: ASSFPYLDRGIPTNEKLF
v_gene: TRBV25-1; CDR3aa: ASSVLDPGELF
v_gene: TRBV5-1; CDR3aa: ASSLNVQGNNEKLF
v_gene: TRBV6-5; CDR3aa: ASSKQRQFEQF
v_gene: TRBV24-1; CDR3aa: ATSDPTTGTGYNEQF
v_gene: TRBV3-1/TRBV3-2; CDR3aa: ASSLGSTVHSGNTIY
v_gene: TRBV2; CDR3aa: ASSQTGGGSPLH
v_gene: TRBV19; CDR3aa: ASSKDREEKLF
v_gene: TRBV3-1/TRBV3-2; CDR3aa: ASSQDVRDKNIQY
v_gene: TRBV11-3; CDR3aa: ASSLDRLAGGADTQY
v_gene: TRBV6-5; CDR3aa: ASTLRPERCTEAF
v_gene: TRBV5-6; CDR3aa: ASINTGTGDFQETQY
v_gene: TRBV6-2/TRBV6-3; CDR3aa: ASSLGLAEGQETQY
v_gene: TRBV5-1; CDR3aa: ASSENSGANEQF
v_gene: TRBV5-1; CDR3aa: ASSPRGARNTEAF
v_gene: TRBV7-9; CDR3aa: ASSPQTGATEAF
v_gene: TRBV7-2; CDR3aa: ASSSGPGTVTGELF
v_gene: TRBV19; CDR3aa: ASSISGNQPQH